This T cell receptor (beta chain) came from a study of long-term antiretroviral therapy in people with HIV. The assay, immunoSEQ v3.0, was run at survey level. Data came from immunoSEQ multiplex PCR; TCRdb stores just in-frame clones and leaves some out. The table records under 25,000 clones, around 84% of them present only once. V dropped 3 bases and J dropped 0 bases, with 5 bases sitting between them. Germline V CDR1 and CDR2: SEHNR, FQNEAQ (reference sequence). This CDR3 spans 13 amino acids. Sequencing used unsorted PBMCs, obtained 1.3 years after starting antiretroviral therapy. The TCR sequence derives from a man aged 60 to 69 with HIV. The chain employs TRBV7-9 and TRBJ1-1; D gene uncertain. In DNA form, the CDR3 reads TGTGCCAGCAGCTTGGGCATGAACACTGAAGCTTTCTTT. Residues: CASSLGMNTEAFF.